This entry is about one TCR beta chain. This sample was taken from a study of blood T cell repertoires in COVID-19. Study information: The United States, Italy and Spain were the sources of the acute and convalescent COVID-19 samples. Nucleic acid was either cDNA or gDNA, and it came from T cells, B-cell-depleted T cells, or PBMCs.

Only in-frame clones appear in the TCRdb table, and some are missing; sequencing was by immunoSEQ multiplex PCR. The table has about 320,000 clones, around 90% seen once; the top ten hold about 2.4%. V shed 3 bases and J 2 bases; nucleotides not matched to a gene: 5. CDR3 length: 17 amino acids. Germline assignment: CDR1 SGHNT and CDR2 YENEEA. Participant-reported clinical history was the basis for cohort assignment. Cohort 3 recovered donors had two negative PCRs, clearance, or symptom resolution. Material for sequencing was PBMCs or T cells enriched from blood (not recorded which). The sequence came from a man between 60 and 75 years old who had recovered from COVID-19. The rearrangement links TRBV11-3 to TRBJ2-3; 13 bases agree with TRBD2. The CDR3 is CASSFGGLAGITDTQYF. In DNA form, the CDR3 reads TGTGCCAGCAGCTTCGGGGGACTAGCGGGGATCACAGATACGCAGTATTTT.